This is a list of T cell receptor beta chains from one sample in a study of blood T cells in healthy people across ages. TCRdb re-called the 5' RACE reads with MiXCR, one entry per CDR3 protein. The repertoire holds 900,000 to 950,000 distinct CDR3 sequences, with around 29% as singletons. The same specimen was also included in a second study, on T cells of mothers and their children.

The source material was blood. Receptor source: a woman between 40 and 50 years old in good health. CDR3s include the opening cysteine and the closing phenylalanine or tryptophan. A D gene is named only where the DNA matches it firmly. For some rows the clone size is stated as once, few or many, or as a class when expanded; others skip it.

CDR3aa: CASSQVTGSDEQYF; d_gene: .; v_gene: TRBV4-1; j_gene: TRBJ2-7; abundance: many
CDR3aa: CASSGIRRFPLTYNEQFF; d_gene: .; v_gene: TRBV6-1; j_gene: TRBJ2-1; abundance: .
CDR3aa: CASSATLGGNTIYF; d_gene: .; v_gene: TRBV28; j_gene: TRBJ1-3; abundance: once
CDR3aa: CASSSRNGNTIYF; d_gene: .; v_gene: TRBV12-3/TRBV12-4; j_gene: TRBJ1-3; abundance: few
CDR3aa: CASSSPKNYEQYF; d_gene: .; v_gene: TRBV12-3/TRBV12-4; j_gene: TRBJ2-7; abundance: many
CDR3aa: CASSQTGNTGELFF; d_gene: .; v_gene: TRBV7-2; j_gene: TRBJ2-2; abundance: few
CDR3aa: CASSLTGADEQYF; d_gene: TRBD1; v_gene: TRBV18; j_gene: TRBJ2-7; abundance: .
CDR3aa: CASSFSIEDQETQYF; d_gene: .; v_gene: TRBV7-6; j_gene: TRBJ2-5; abundance: many
CDR3aa: CASSVPQETQYF; d_gene: .; v_gene: TRBV7-2; j_gene: TRBJ2-5; abundance: many
CDR3aa: CASYPRWENSPLHF; d_gene: .; v_gene: TRBV12-3/TRBV12-4; j_gene: TRBJ1-6; abundance: few
CDR3aa: CASTPAPLDRFSNQPQHF; d_gene: TRBD1; v_gene: TRBV6-1; j_gene: TRBJ1-5; abundance: .
CDR3aa: CASSAVLNEAFF; d_gene: .; v_gene: TRBV2; j_gene: TRBJ1-1; abundance: .
CDR3aa: CASSSGTGDEETQYF; d_gene: TRBD1; v_gene: TRBV12-3/TRBV12-4; j_gene: TRBJ2-5; abundance: .
CDR3aa: CASSQDLTQGFDQPQHF; d_gene: .; v_gene: TRBV4-3; j_gene: TRBJ1-5; abundance: .
CDR3aa: CSVHDRGFYNEQFF; d_gene: TRBD1; v_gene: TRBV20-1; j_gene: TRBJ2-1; abundance: many
CDR3aa: CASSIVPRQPQHF; d_gene: .; v_gene: TRBV7-8; j_gene: TRBJ1-5; abundance: .